This TCR beta chain was profiled in a study of CD8+CD57+ T cells in acquired aplastic anemia. In the study overall: In CD4+ cells, healthy donors produced an average of approximately 11 million reads. General observations from the study: The number of CD8+ CDR3 sequences shared by patients and controls was about 27.

Genomic DNA, the template, was used for profiling of the TCR beta VDJ and CDR3. TCRdb re-called the reads through MiXCR, storing one row per CDR3 protein. This sample has a few hundred thousand distinct CDR3 sequences, with around 72% found just once. The CDR3 is 13 residues long. Germline V gene data show CDR1 as SGHTA and CDR2 as FQGTGA. V shed 8 bases and J shed 2 bases, with 9 bases lying between them. A word on this clonotype: Its antigen is as yet unknown.

The clonotype originates from a human donor in good health, serving as a control. The chain couples TRBV7-3 to TRBJ2-2; D call uncertain. The sequencing sample was made of sorted CD4+, CD8+, or CD8+CD57+ T cells (not recorded which) from PBMCs. The CDR3 spells CASARVNTGELFF. Here the CDR3 DNA reads TGTGCCAGCGCCCGGGTAAACACCGGGGAGCTGTTTTTT.